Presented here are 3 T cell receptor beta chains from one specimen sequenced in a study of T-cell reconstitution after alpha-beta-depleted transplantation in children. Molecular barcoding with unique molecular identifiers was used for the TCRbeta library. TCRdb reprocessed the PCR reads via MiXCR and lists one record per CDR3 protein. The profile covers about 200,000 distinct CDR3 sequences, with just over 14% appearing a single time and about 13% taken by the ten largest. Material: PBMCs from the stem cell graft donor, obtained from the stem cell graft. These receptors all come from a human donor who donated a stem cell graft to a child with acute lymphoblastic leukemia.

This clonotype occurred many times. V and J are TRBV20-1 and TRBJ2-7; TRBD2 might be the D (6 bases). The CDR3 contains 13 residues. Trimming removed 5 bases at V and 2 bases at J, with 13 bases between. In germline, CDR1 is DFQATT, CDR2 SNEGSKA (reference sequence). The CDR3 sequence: CSAGGEYPYEQYF. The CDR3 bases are TGCAGTGCTGGCGGGGAATACCCCTACGAGCAGTACTTC.

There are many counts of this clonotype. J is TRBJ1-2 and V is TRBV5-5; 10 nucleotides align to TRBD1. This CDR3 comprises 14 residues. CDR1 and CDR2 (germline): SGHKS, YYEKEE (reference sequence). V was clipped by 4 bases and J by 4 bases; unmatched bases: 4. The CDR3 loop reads CASSTGTGAYGYTF. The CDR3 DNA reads TGTGCCAGCAGCACCGGGACAGGGGCCTATGGCTACACCTTC. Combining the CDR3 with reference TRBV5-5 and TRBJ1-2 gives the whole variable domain DAGVTQSPTHLIKTRGQQVTLRCSPISGHKSVSWYQQVLGQGPQFIFQYYEKEERGRGNFPDRFSARQFPNYSSELNVNALLLGDSALYLCASSTGTGAYGYTFGSGTRLTVV.

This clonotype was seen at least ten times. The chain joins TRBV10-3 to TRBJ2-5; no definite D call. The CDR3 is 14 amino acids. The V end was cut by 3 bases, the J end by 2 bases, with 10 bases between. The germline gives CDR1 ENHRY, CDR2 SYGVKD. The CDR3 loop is CAISDTRSQETQYF. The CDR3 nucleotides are TGTGCCATCAGTGATACGAGATCACAAGAGACCCAGTACTTC.